The clone carrying this TCR beta chain was detected a few times. The data derive from a study of T cells in Graves' hyperthyroidism and ophthalmopathy. Exclusions: uncontrolled infection, other autoimmune disease, pregnancy, lactation. RNA transcripts served as the template for amplifying TCR beta CDR3 regions. Using the HTBI primer set, a first-round RT-PCR was run on the TCR CDR3. In TCRdb, the multiplex PCR reads were re-called with MiXCR into one record per CDR3 protein. This sample has 400,000 to 500,000 distinct CDR3 sequences, with approximately 15% found just once. This TCR came from a woman aged 18-29 years with Graves' hyperthyroidism. Sequenced material: blood.

The CDR3 spells CASNPTGFGGYTF. DNA of the CDR3: TGTGCCAGCAATCCTACAGGGTTTGGAGGCTACACCTTC. This chain links TRBV6-1 with TRBJ1-2; a weak D match, TRBD1 (6 bases). CDR1 MNHNS and CDR2 SASEGT come from the germline V gene. The CDR3 covers 13 residues. V gave up 7 bases and J gave up 8 bases, with 17 bases separating them.